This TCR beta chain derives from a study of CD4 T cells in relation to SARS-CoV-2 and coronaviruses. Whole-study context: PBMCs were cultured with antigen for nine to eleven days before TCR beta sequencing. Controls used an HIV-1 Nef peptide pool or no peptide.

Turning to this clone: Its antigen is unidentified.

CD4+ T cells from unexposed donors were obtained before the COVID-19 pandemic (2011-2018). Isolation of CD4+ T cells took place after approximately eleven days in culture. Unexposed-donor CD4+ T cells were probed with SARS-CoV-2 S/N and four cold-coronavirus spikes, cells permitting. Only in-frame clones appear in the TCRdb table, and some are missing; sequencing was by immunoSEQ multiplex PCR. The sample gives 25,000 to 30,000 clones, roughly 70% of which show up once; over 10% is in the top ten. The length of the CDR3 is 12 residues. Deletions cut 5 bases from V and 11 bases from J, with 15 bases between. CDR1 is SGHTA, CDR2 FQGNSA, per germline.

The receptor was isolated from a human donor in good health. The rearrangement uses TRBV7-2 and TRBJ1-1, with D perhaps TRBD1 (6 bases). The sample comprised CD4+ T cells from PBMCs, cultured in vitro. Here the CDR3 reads CASSPQGLGAFF. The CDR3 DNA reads TGTGCCAGCAGCCCGCAGGGGCTTGGGGCTTTCTTT.